The 14 T cell receptor beta chains reported below all come from one sample, sequenced in a study of early T cells in non-severe SARS-CoV-2 infection. Each CDR3 protein is one row after TCRdb ran MiXCR on the 5' RACE reads. Among tens of thousands of distinct CDR3 sequences listed, around 8.6% were seen once. This sample comprised whole blood, obtained at baseline. These receptors were collected from an adult who was a healthcare worker with PCR-confirmed SARS-CoV-2 infection or an uninfected control (not recorded which).

The rearrangement links TRBV27 to TRBJ2-7, with D possibly TRBD2 on 5 matching bases. The CDR3 spans 10 residues. V was clipped by 8 bases and J by 6 bases, with 8 bases between them. The germline gives CDR1 MNHEY, CDR2 SMNVEV (reference sequence). CDR3 loop: CASGSSEQYF. The CDR3 DNA sequence: TGTGCCAGCGGGAGTAGCGAGCAGTACTTC.

The rearrangement links TRBV6-1 to TRBJ2-1, with TRBD2 matching over 9 bases. The trim removed 1 base at V and 3 bases at J, leaving 1 base unmatched. CDR3 length: 15 amino acids. Germline V lookup: CDR1 MNHNS, CDR2 SASEGT. The CDR3 sequence: CASSEGLADYNEQFF. CDR3 sequence (DNA): TGTGCCAGCAGTGAAGGACTAGCGGACTACAATGAGCAGTTCTTC.

This clonotype was seen repeatedly, ten times or more. This chain links TRBV14 with TRBJ2-5; TRBD2 agrees at 8 bases. Germline V gives CDR1 SGHDN, CDR2 FVKESK. CDR3 size: 15 residues. Trimming cost V 1 base and J 4 bases; bases outside gene matches: 5. This CDR3 is CASSQAGTRLETQYF. In DNA form, the CDR3 reads TGTGCCAGCAGCCAAGCCGGGACTAGACTAGAGACCCAGTACTTC.

This clonotype was detected ten times or more. The chain links TRBV4-1 to TRBJ2-7, with a tentative D call TRBD1 (6 bases). This CDR3 is 14 amino acids long. Germline V gene data show CDR1 as MGHRA and CDR2 as YSYEKL. V was pared by 1 base and J by 7 bases, with 14 bases between. As DNA, the CDR3 is TGCGCCAGCAGCCAAGGCGGCAGGGGTGGTGAGCAGTACTTC. It encodes CASSQGGRGGEQYF.

This clonotype was recorded a few times. The chain is built from TRBV24-1 and TRBJ2-5, with D unresolved. V was clipped by 5 bases and J by 4 bases, with 10 bases between them. The CDR3 length is 13 residues. Germline values: CDR1 KGHDR, CDR2 SFDVKD. The CDR3 coding sequence is TGTGCCACCAGTGCCGCGGACGGAGAGACCCAGTACTTC. Its protein product is CATSAADGETQYF.

This clonotype appeared a few times. The chain is built from TRBV12-3 or TRBV12-4 and TRBJ2-3; D not certain. The V and J ends lost 6 bases and 0 bases respectively, with 7 bases between them. The CDR3 length is 13 residues. DNA of the CDR3: TGTGCCAGCAGGCGAACTAGCACAGATACGCAGTATTTT. Translated: CASRRTSTDTQYF.

This clonotype was seen more than once but under ten times. The chain combines TRBV7-3 with TRBJ2-3; 7 bases are shared with TRBD1. Losses at the gene ends were 7 bases for V and 4 bases for J; bases not matched to a gene: 8. Germline loops: CDR1 SGHTA, CDR2 FQGTGA. This CDR3 has 14 residues. Here the CDR3 reads CASKQGGPSDTQYF. The CDR3 DNA reads as TGTGCCAGCAAGCAAGGGGGCCCTTCAGATACGCAGTATTTT. Based on the CDR3 plus reference TRBV7-3 and TRBJ2-3, the full variable domain is GAGVSQTPSNKVTEKGKYVELRCDPISGHTALYWYRQSLGQGPEFLIYFQGTGAADDSGLPNDRFFAVRPEGSVSTLKIQRTERGDSAVYLCASKQGGPSDTQYFGPGTRLTVL.

This clonotype was recorded many times. The V and J genes are TRBV10-2 and TRBJ1-5; D gene uncertain. The ends were cut back, 4 bases at V and 5 bases at J, with 6 bases in the middle. CDR3 length: 12 amino acids. Germline-derived CDR1 and CDR2 are WSHSY and SAAADI. CDR3 in DNA: TGCGCCAGCAGTGTAATGGATCAGCCCCAGCATTTT. Translating gives CASSVMDQPQHF.

The table lists this clonotype with many counts. The genes are TRBV27 and TRBJ2-7; possibly TRBD1 for D (6 bases). The V and J ends lost 5 bases and 2 bases respectively, with 13 bases between them. Germline CDR1 reads MNHEY; CDR2 reads SMNVEV (reference sequence). The length of the CDR3 is 14 residues. CDR3 in DNA: TGTGCCAGCAGTACGGGGACAAATACCTACGAGCAGTACTTC. Amino acid sequence: CASSTGTNTYEQYF.

This clonotype was seen many times. The genes are TRBV10-3 and TRBJ2-1; D possibly matches TRBD1 or TRBD2 (5 bases each). The ends were cut back, 1 base at V and 8 bases at J, with 15 bases in the middle. From germline, CDR1 is ENHRY and CDR2 SYGVKD. The length of the CDR3 is 15 residues. The CDR3 spells CAISELATGAYEQFF. In DNA form, the CDR3 reads TGTGCCATCAGTGAGTTGGCTACCGGGGCTTATGAGCAGTTCTTC.

J is TRBJ1-6 and V is TRBV6-5, with 7 positions matching TRBD1. This CDR3 is built from 12 residues. V was pared by 7 bases and J by 9 bases, with 3 bases of the junction left unmatched. Germline V lookup: CDR1 MNHEY, CDR2 SVGAGI. This CDR3 is CASMTGTSPLHF. In DNA, the CDR3 is TGTGCCAGCATGACAGGGACTTCACCCCTCCACTTT.

The chain uses TRBV7-9 and TRBJ2-7, with a tentative D call TRBD1 (6 bases). Germline lookup yields CDR1 SEHNR and CDR2 FQNEAQ (reference sequence). There are 12 residues in the CDR3. V lost 4 bases and J lost 6, with 10 bases in between. The CDR3 sequence: CASSYRVSEQYF. DNA for the CDR3: TGTGCCAGCAGCTACAGGGTTAGCGAGCAGTACTTC.

Concerning this clonotype: One end of the junction is discordant with germline, which a read error may explain. The rearrangement joins TRBV6-1 to TRBJ1-6; 9 bases agree with TRBD1. Germline CDR1 is MNHNS and CDR2 is SASEGT. The CDR3 contains 14 residues. CDR3 sequence reads: CASLVTGGNTPLLF. The CDR3 DNA follows: TGTGCCAGCCTAGTGACAGGGGGTAATACACCCCTCCTCTTT.

In this sample, this clonotype turned up many times. The chain has TRBV5-1 and TRBJ2-5, with D tentatively TRBD1 or TRBD2 (5 bases each). Between the trimmed V and J ends, which lost 4 bases and 10 bases, there was a span of 20 bases. CDR3 size: 14 residues. The germline V gene has CDR1 SGHRS and CDR2 YFSETQ. CDR3 coding DNA: TGCGCCAGCAGCCCGACCCGGGGCGCCGGAAACCAGTACTTC. Its translation: CASSPTRGAGNQYF.